Listed here are 29 T cell receptor beta chains from one sample, sequenced in a study of regulatory T cells in long-lasting Graves disease. Indicated time point: newly diagnosed GD, antithyroid drugs for less than 3 months. Extracted PBMC RNA gave rise to the TCR library. iRepertoire HTBI primers and Arm-PCR of CDR3 regions built TCR beta libraries. TCRdb re-analysed the multiplex PCR reads in MiXCR, keeping a single row per CDR3 protein. The sample shows hundreds of thousands of distinct CDR3 sequences, around 17% of them seen only once. These data were also reused for a study on T cells in Graves' hyperthyroidism and ophthalmopathy.

This material consisted of peripheral blood mononuclear cells (PBMCs), taken at new diagnosis, from a patient treated with antithyroid drugs. The receptors here all came from a woman in her twenties or thirties with Graves disease.

This clonotype came up a few times. The V and J genes are TRBV7-3 and TRBJ2-2; 7 bases agree with TRBD2. J was trimmed by 4 bases and V by 0 bases; bases with no gene match: 2. The germline CDR1 and CDR2 sequences are SGHTA and FQGTGA. The CDR3 sequence is 15 residues long. In nucleotides, the CDR3 is TGTGCCAGCAGCTTAACGGGAGGGAGCACCGGGGAGCTGTTTTTT. Encoded protein: CASSLTGGSTGELFF.

V usage is TRBV7-6 and J usage is TRBJ1-4; D is undetermined. This CDR3 has 15 residues. Germline assignment: CDR1 SGHVS and CDR2 FNYEAQ. V was shortened by 0 bases and J by 5 bases, with 10 bases between the two germline ends. CDR3 in amino acids: CASSLAGSANEKLFF. The CDR3 DNA reads TGTGCCAGCAGCTTAGCGGGGTCCGCCAATGAAAAACTGTTTTTT.

This clonotype was seen more than once but under ten times. The rearrangement uses TRBV29-1 and TRBJ2-2; D is undetermined. The CDR3 loop spans 13 amino acids. With 7 bases removed from V and 7 bases from J, the gap between germline ends came to 16 bases. CDR1 and CDR2 from the germline V gene are SQVTM and ANQGSEA. CDR3 in DNA: TGCAGCGCAAAAACCTCCTCCGTCGGGGAGCTGTTTTTT. Its translation is CSAKTSSVGELFF.

This clonotype was counted ten times or more. The V gene is TRBV20-1, the J gene TRBJ2-3, with unresolved D. The CDR3 is 12 amino acids. Trimming removed 2 bases from V and 1 base from J, with 4 bases in between. The germline CDR1 and CDR2 sequences are DFQATT and SNEGSKA (reference sequence). The CDR3 nucleotides read TGCAGTGCTAGACTCGGCACAGATACGCAGTATTTT. It specifies CSARLGTDTQYF.

This clonotype was recorded at least ten times. The chain recombines TRBV20-1 with TRBJ1-1; tentatively, D is TRBD1 (5 bases). Per the germline V gene, CDR1 is DFQATT and CDR2 is SNEGSKA (reference sequence). Trimming removed 3 bases from V and 0 bases from J, with 14 bases in between. The CDR3 has 15 amino acids. The CDR3 loop is CSARKYGDVNTEAFF. CDR3 nucleotide sequence: TGCAGTGCTAGGAAATACGGGGACGTGAACACTGAAGCTTTCTTT.

This chain connects TRBV20-1 to TRBJ2-7; D call uncertain. With 6 bases removed from V and 0 bases from J, the gap between germline ends came to 12 bases. Germline values: CDR1 DFQATT, CDR2 SNEGSKA (reference sequence). CDR3 length: 13 residues. In DNA, the CDR3 is TGCAGTGCCGACCAGCGAACCTCCTACGAGCAGTACTTC. This sequence encodes CSADQRTSYEQYF.

The V gene is TRBV10-3, the J gene TRBJ2-7, with 13 nucleotides matching TRBD2. There are 14 residues in the CDR3. V dropped 6 bases and J dropped 2; count of bases not matched to a gene: 1. Germline assignment: CDR1 ENHRY and CDR2 SYGVKD. Written as DNA, the CDR3 is TGTGCCATCAGCGGACTAGCGGGAGCCTACGAGCAGTACTTC. It translates to CAISGLAGAYEQYF.

This clonotype showed up just a few times. V gene TRBV10-1 combines with J gene TRBJ1-4; 7 bases are shared with TRBD1. V trimming: 3 bases; J trimming: 8 bases; junction bases outside the gene matches: 6. From germline, CDR1 is WNHNN and CDR2 SYGVQD (reference sequence). The CDR3 covers 14 residues. CDR3 sequence (DNA): TGCGCCAGCAGTGACTATCGAGGGGGCGAAAAACTGTTTTTT. It codes for CASSDYRGGEKLFF.

This clonotype was seen only a few times. The genes are TRBV7-3 and TRBJ1-4; D remains ambiguous. CDR1 is SGHTA, CDR2 FQGTGA, per germline. This CDR3 is built from 15 residues. V was pared by 1 base and J by 8 bases, with 14 bases between. The CDR3 protein is CASSLSGTSGEKLFF. The CDR3 DNA follows: TGTGCCAGCAGCTTAAGCGGCACCAGCGGCGAAAAACTGTTTTTT.

This clonotype showed up many times. The V call is TRBV28, the J call TRBJ1-5; D is perhaps TRBD1 (5 bases). Germline CDR1 reads MDHEN; CDR2 reads SYDVKM. The CDR3 runs 15 residues. V lost 4 bases to trimming and J lost 5 bases, with 15 bases between them. CDR3 nucleotides: TGTGCCAGCAGTTACGGGACTACCCATTATCAGCCCCAGCATTTT. Amino acids: CASSYGTTHYQPQHF.

This clonotype has more than one count but fewer than ten. The chain recombines TRBV3-1 with TRBJ1-4; 10 bases align to TRBD1. The CDR3 loop spans 17 amino acids. Germline values: CDR1 LGHDT, CDR2 YNNKEL (reference sequence). V lost 3 bases and J lost 6; bases outside the gene matches: 10. The CDR3, as DNA: TGTGCCAGCAGCCAGAGGGGTCCCGGGACAGGGGATGAAAAACTGTTTTTT. This sequence encodes CASSQRGPGTGDEKLFF. Using reference TRBV3-1 and TRBJ1-4 for the parts outside the CDR3, the full variable domain is DTAVSQTPKYLVTQMGNDKSIKCEQNLGHDTMYWYKQDSKKFLKIMFSYNNKELIINETVPNRFSPKSPDKAHLNLHINSLELGDSAVYFCASSQRGPGTGDEKLFFGSGTQLSVL.

This clonotype was picked up a small number of times. The chain is built from TRBV6-1 and TRBJ1-6; D gene unclear. The CDR3 contains 15 residues. From germline, CDR1 is MNHNS and CDR2 SASEGT. The V and J ends lost 2 bases and 0 bases respectively, with 5 bases between them. CDR3 nucleotide sequence: TGTGCCAGCAGTGAACAGAGCTCCTATAATTCACCCCTCCACTTT. Residues: CASSEQSSYNSPLHF.

This clonotype was recorded a few times. The CDR3 spells CASSLEGAQWDTQYF. The CDR3 DNA follows: TGCGCCAGCAGCTTAGAGGGGGCGCAGTGGGATACGCAGTATTTT. V and J are TRBV5-1 and TRBJ2-3; 7 positions match TRBD1. Germline CDR1 is SGHRS and CDR2 is YFSETQ. The junction had 9 bases not matched to a gene; V was cut back by 2 bases and J by 6 bases. This CDR3 is 15 amino acids long.

This clonotype has only a few counts. The chain carries TRBV20-1 and TRBJ2-7; 7 nucleotides agree with TRBD1. The trim removed 0 bases at V and 1 base at J, leaving 9 bases unmatched. Germline V gene sequence: CDR1 DFQATT, CDR2 SNEGSKA (reference sequence). The CDR3 totals 16 residues. The CDR3 DNA reads as TGCAGTGCTAGAGACCTTGACAGGGCCCCGTCCTACGAGCAGTACTTC. Protein sequence: CSARDLDRAPSYEQYF.

The V call is TRBV29-1, the J call TRBJ1-1, with 9 positions matching TRBD1. Germline V gene sequence: CDR1 SQVTM, CDR2 ANQGSEA. The CDR3 has 11 residues. V lost 7 bases to trimming and J lost 11 bases; unmatched junction nucleotides: 8. The CDR3 nucleotides are TGCAGCGCGGCTACAGGGGGCGAGGCTTTCTTT. It translates to CSAATGGEAFF.

This clonotype was picked up many times. The chain employs TRBV29-1 and TRBJ2-7; D remains unclear. Looked up from germline, CDR1 is SQVTM and CDR2 is ANQGSEA. There are 14 residues in the CDR3. Trimming cost V 2 bases and J 1 base, with 12 bases left between them. CDR3 nucleotide sequence: TGCAGCGTTGAAACTGCTGGTGGATCCTACGAGCAGTACTTC. Amino acids: CSVETAGGSYEQYF.

J is TRBJ2-5 and V is TRBV5-1; 10 positions match TRBD2. After removal of 0 bases from V and 1 base from J, the junction contained 6 bases not matched to a gene. The length of the CDR3 is 17 residues. Germline V CDR1 and CDR2: SGHRS, YFSETQ. The CDR3 is CASSLVPSGSGQETQYF. In DNA, the CDR3 is TGCGCCAGCAGCTTGGTCCCTAGCGGGAGCGGCCAAGAGACCCAGTACTTC.

The rearrangement uses TRBV29-1 and TRBJ2-2; possibly TRBD1 for D (5 bases). Germline loops: CDR1 SQVTM, CDR2 ANQGSEA. Deletions cut 6 bases from V and 2 bases from J, with 13 bases between. The CDR3 runs 14 residues. CDR3 protein: CSVTGLTNTGELFF. The CDR3 DNA sequence: TGCAGCGTCACAGGCTTAACCAACACCGGGGAGCTGTTTTTT.

At least ten counts were recorded for this clonotype. The rearrangement uses TRBV11-2 and TRBJ1-4; D not resolved. Between the trimmed V and J ends, which lost 2 bases and 5 bases, there was a span of 6 bases. Germline V lookup: CDR1 SGHAT, CDR2 FQNNGV. The CDR3 is 13 residues long. CDR3 region: CASSLRTNEKLFF. As DNA, the CDR3 is TGTGCCAGCAGCTTAAGAACCAATGAAAAACTGTTTTTT.

V gene TRBV3-1 combines with J gene TRBJ2-2, with D perhaps TRBD2 (8 bases). V was pared by 5 bases and J by 0 bases, with 13 bases between. Germline CDR1 is LGHDT and CDR2 is YNNKEL (reference sequence). The CDR3 is 16 residues long. The CDR3 reads CASSYSGTANTGELFF. In nucleotides, the CDR3 is TGTGCCAGCAGCTATAGCGGGACAGCGAACACCGGGGAGCTGTTTTTT.

J is TRBJ2-2 and V is TRBV20-1; the match to TRBD2 covers 7 bases. Trimming took 6 bases from V and 4 from J; bases not matched to a gene: 8. The germline CDR1 and CDR2 sequences are DFQATT and SNEGSKA (reference sequence). This CDR3 spans 14 amino acids. The CDR3 DNA is TGCAGTGCGAAGAGTGGGGGGGGCACCGGGGAGCTGTTTTTT. Protein sequence: CSAKSGGGTGELFF.

This clonotype appeared many times. V is TRBV2 and J is TRBJ2-1, with a weak D call TRBD2 (5 bases). Germline loops: CDR1 SNHLY, CDR2 FYNNEI. Trimming cost V 6 bases and J 10 bases, with 10 bases left between them. The CDR3 extends over 11 amino acids. Written as DNA, the CDR3 is TGTGCCAGCAGGCAGAGGGTAGAGCAGTTCTTC. Translated, it gives CASRQRVEQFF.

This rearrangement joins TRBV6-4 to TRBJ2-1, with 10 bases fitting TRBD2. V was pared by 3 bases and J by 4 bases, with 3 bases of the junction left unmatched. The length of the CDR3 is 15 residues. Looked up from germline, CDR1 is MRHNA and CDR2 is SNTAGT. This CDR3 is CASSDELAGYNEQFF. The CDR3 coding sequence is TGTGCCAGCAGTGATGAACTAGCGGGATACAATGAGCAGTTCTTC.

This clonotype has a count of ten or more. The rearrangement links TRBV7-2 to TRBJ1-6, with D possibly TRBD1 on 5 matching bases. V lost 4 bases and J 7 bases, leaving 14 bases between the germline ends. CDR3 size: 15 residues. Germline assignment: CDR1 SGHTA and CDR2 FQGNSA. CDR3: CASSSSPGLNSPLHF. CDR3 coding DNA: TGTGCCAGCAGCTCAAGTCCGGGACTGAATTCACCCCTCCACTTT.

This clonotype was seen a handful of times. The gene calls are TRBV20-1 and TRBJ2-7, with D tentatively TRBD1 (5 bases). The V end was cut by 3 bases, the J end by 5 bases, with 17 bases between. Germline assignment: CDR1 DFQATT and CDR2 SNEGSKA (reference sequence). This CDR3 region has 14 residues. CDR3 coding DNA: TGCAGTGCTAGTTCCGGGCAGGGCTTAAACGAGCAGTACTTC. Its translation is CSASSGQGLNEQYF.

The sample holds many counts of this clonotype. The J gene is TRBJ2-7, the V gene TRBV7-9; perhaps TRBD2 as D (5 bases). The CDR3 has 15 amino acids. The V gene lost 0 bases and the J gene lost 4 bases, with 13 bases spanning the gap. CDR1 and CDR2 from the germline V gene are SEHNR and FQNEAQ (reference sequence). This CDR3 reads CASSLAGSPGYEQYF. The CDR3 DNA reads TGTGCCAGCAGCTTAGCTGGGTCTCCGGGATACGAGCAGTACTTC.

The table lists this clonotype with many counts. The chain employs TRBV24-1 and TRBJ2-3; 8 bases line up with TRBD1. Germline V gives CDR1 KGHDR, CDR2 SFDVKD. The CDR3 totals 16 residues. The V and J ends lost 0 bases and 5 bases, in that order; junction bases with no gene match: 6. CDR3 bases: TGTGCCACCAGTGATTTGCAGGGGGCGCAGAGAGATACGCAGTATTTT. It codes for CATSDLQGAQRDTQYF.

This clonotype occurred many times. The chain recombines TRBV30 with TRBJ1-5, with 11 bases matching TRBD1. Trimming at V came to 0 bases and at J to 7 bases, leaving 5 bases not matched to a gene. The CDR3 covers 15 residues. Germline V gene data show CDR1 as GTSNPN and CDR2 as SVGIG (reference sequence). The CDR3 DNA reads as TGTGCCTGGAGTGTTAGGGACAGGGGGAGCCAGCCCCAGCATTTT. Its translation is CAWSVRDRGSQPQHF.

J is TRBJ2-7 and V is TRBV20-1, with D unresolved. V dropped 4 bases and J dropped 4 bases, with 11 bases sitting between them. The CDR3 has 12 residues. CDR1 and CDR2 from the germline V gene are DFQATT and SNEGSKA (reference sequence). DNA of the CDR3: TGCAGTGCTAACGGGTATGCGTACGAGCAGTACTTC. Translated, it gives CSANGYAYEQYF.